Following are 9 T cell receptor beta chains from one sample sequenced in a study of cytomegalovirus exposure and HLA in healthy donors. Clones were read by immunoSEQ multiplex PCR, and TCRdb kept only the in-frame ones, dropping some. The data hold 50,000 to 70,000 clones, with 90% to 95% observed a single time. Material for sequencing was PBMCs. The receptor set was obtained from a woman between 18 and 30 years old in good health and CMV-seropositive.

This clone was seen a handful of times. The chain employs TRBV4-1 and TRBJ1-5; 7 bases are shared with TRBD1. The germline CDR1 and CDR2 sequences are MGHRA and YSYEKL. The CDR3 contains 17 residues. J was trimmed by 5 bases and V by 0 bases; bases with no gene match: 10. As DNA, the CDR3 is TGCGCCAGCAGCCAAGATAGGGCACAGGGGCCTTATCAGCCCCAGCATTTT. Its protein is CASSQDRAQGPYQPQHF.

The DNA for the CDR3 is TGCAGCGTTGTAACAGGGACGGGCGGGGAGCTGTTTTTT. Encoded protein: CSVVTGTGGELFF. This chain links TRBV29-1 with TRBJ2-2, with TRBD1 as a possible D gene (6 bases). CDR1 is SQVTM and CDR2 is ANQGSEA in the germline V gene. The CDR3 length is 13 residues. V lost 4 bases and J lost 7, with 13 bases in between.

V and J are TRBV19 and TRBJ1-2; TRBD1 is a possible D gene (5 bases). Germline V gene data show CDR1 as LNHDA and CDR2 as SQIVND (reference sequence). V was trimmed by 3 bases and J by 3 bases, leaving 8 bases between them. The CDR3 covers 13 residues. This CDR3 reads CASSMWGDYGYTF. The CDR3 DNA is TGTGCCAGTAGTATGTGGGGCGACTATGGCTACACCTTC.

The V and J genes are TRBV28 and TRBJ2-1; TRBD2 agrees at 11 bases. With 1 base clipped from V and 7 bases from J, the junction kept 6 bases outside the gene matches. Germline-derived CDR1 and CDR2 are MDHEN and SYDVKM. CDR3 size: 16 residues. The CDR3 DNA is TGTGCCAGCAGTTTATTAGCGGGAGGGCCGGGAAATGAGCAGTTCTTC. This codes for CASSLLAGGPGNEQFF.

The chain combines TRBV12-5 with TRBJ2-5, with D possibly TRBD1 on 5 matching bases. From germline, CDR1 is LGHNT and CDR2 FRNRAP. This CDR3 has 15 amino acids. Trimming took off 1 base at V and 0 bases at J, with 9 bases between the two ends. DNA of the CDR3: TGTGCTAGTGGTTTGGGACAGCAGTACCAAGAGACCCAGTACTTC. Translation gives CASGLGQQYQETQYF.

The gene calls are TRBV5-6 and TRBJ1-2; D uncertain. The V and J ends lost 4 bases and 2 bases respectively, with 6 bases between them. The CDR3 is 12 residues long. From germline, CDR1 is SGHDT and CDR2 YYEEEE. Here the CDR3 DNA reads TGTGCCAGCAGCCGGGAGAACTATGGCTACACCTTC. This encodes CASSRENYGYTF. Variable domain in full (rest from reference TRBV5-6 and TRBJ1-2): DAGVTQSPTHLIKTRGQQVTLRCSPKSGHDTVSWYQQALGQGPQFIFQYYEEEERQRGNFPDRFSGHQFPNYSSELNVNALLLGDSALYLCASSRENYGYTFGSGTRLTVV.

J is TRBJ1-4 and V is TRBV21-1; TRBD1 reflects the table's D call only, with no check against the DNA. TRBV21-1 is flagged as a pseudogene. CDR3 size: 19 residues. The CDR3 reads CASSKGMGQGLWTNEKLFF. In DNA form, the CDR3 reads TGTGCCAGCAGCAAAGGAATGGGACAGGGGCTGTGGACTAATGAAAAACTGTTTTTT.

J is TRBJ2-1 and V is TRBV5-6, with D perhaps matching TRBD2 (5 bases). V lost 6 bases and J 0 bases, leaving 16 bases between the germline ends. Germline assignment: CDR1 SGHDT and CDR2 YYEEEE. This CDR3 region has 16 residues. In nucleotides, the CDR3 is TGTGCCAGCAATCCGGGGTGGCAGAGCTCCTACAATGAGCAGTTCTTC. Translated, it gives CASNPGWQSSYNEQFF.

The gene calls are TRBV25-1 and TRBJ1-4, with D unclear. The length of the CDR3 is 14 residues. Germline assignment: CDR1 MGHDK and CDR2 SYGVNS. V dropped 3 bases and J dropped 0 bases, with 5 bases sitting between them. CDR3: CASSDGATNEKLFF. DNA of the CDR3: TGTGCCAGCAGTGACGGTGCAACTAATGAAAAACTGTTTTTT.